The rows below give T cell receptor beta chains drawn from one sample of a study of control samples from healthy donors and cancer patients. Generated by immunoSEQ multiplex PCR, the TCRdb table keeps only in-frame clones and is missing some. The sample has roughly 120,000 clones, 90% to 95% seen once. Sequenced: PBMCs. The origin of the receptors is a man aged 50-59 years with head and neck cancer. The CDR3 runs from the conserved cysteine through the conserved F or W. D genes are given only for firm matches. Clone size, where shown, is once, few, many, or a class for clones that have expanded.

abundance,d_gene,v_gene,j_gene,CDR3nt,CDR3aa
.,.,TRBV7-2,TRBJ1-3,TGTGCCAGCAGCTTAGGCTTTACTGGAACCACCATATATTTT,CASSLGFTGTTIYF
.,.,TRBV7-9,TRBJ2-1,TGTGCCAGCAGCTTATTCCAATATACCTACAATGAGCAGTTCTTC,CASSLFQYTYNEQFF
.,.,TRBV7-9,TRBJ1-5,TGTGCCAGCAGCGCTTTGGGAGGGCCCTATCAGCCCCAGCATTTT,CASSALGGPYQPQHF
.,TRBD2,TRBV5-1,TRBJ2-1,TGCGCCAGCAACCCAGCGGGGGCCTATGAGCAGTTCTTC,CASNPAGAYEQFF
.,.,TRBV7-9,TRBJ2-1,TGTGCCAGCAGCGGTTTTAGGGGAGGCTACAATGAGCAGTTCTTC,CASSGFRGGYNEQFF
.,.,TRBV4-3,TRBJ2-3,TGCGCCAGCAGCCCCCGGGGGGCGATCGGGGATACGCAGTATTTT,CASSPRGAIGDTQYF
.,TRBD1,TRBV7-9,TRBJ2-7,TGTGCCAGCGTAGAGGGACAGGGATACGAGCAGTACTTC,CASVEGQGYEQYF
.,.,TRBV7-2,TRBJ2-1,TGTGCCAGCGTGAGGACTTACAATGAGCAGTTCTTC,CASVRTYNEQFF
.,TRBD2,TRBV4-1,TRBJ2-5,TGCGCCAGCGCGCGGGCGGGGGGTCGAAACCTACAAGAGACCCAGTACTTC,CASARAGGRNLQETQYF
.,.,TRBV7-8,TRBJ1-2,TGTGCCAGCAGCCCGCCAGGGGCTAACTATGGCTACACCTTC,CASSPPGANYGYTF
.,TRBD2,TRBV28,TRBJ2-2,TGTGCCAGCAGTCAAGAGCGGGGGGGTTCCACCGGGGAGCTGTTTTTT,CASSQERGGSTGELFF
.,.,TRBV5-3,TRBJ2-1,TGTGCCAGAAGCCCACTGGGGACACCCTACAATGAGCAGTTCTTC,CARSPLGTPYNEQFF
.,TRBD1,TRBV6-5,TRBJ1-4,TGTGCCAGCAGTTACTCGATTCAGGGGGAGGCAAAACTGTTTTTT,CASSYSIQGEAKLFF
.,.,TRBV19,TRBJ2-6,TGTGCCAGTAGCCGACAGGTCCTTCGCTCTGGGGCCAACGTCCTGACTTTC,CASSRQVLRSGANVLTF
few,.,TRBV19,TRBJ1-1,TGTGCCAGTAGTATTATCGGACAGAGCGGTGAAGCTTTCTTT,CASSIIGQSGEAFF
.,.,TRBV15,TRBJ1-4,TGTGCCACCAGTTCGTTCGAGGGGGAAGAAAAACTGTTTTTT,CATSSFEGEEKLFF
few,TRBD1,TRBV13,TRBJ2-7,TGTGCCAGCAGTCGAGACAGGGGACAGCACGAGCAGTACTTC,CASSRDRGQHEQYF
once,.,TRBV7-2,TRBJ1-1,TGTGCCAGCAGCCAGAACGCCCCCACCCTGAACACTGAAGCTTTCTTT,CASSQNAPTLNTEAFF
.,.,TRBV7-9,TRBJ2-7,TGTGCCAGCAGCTTAGCGGCTCAGGGTCGAGACGAGCAGTACTTC,CASSLAAQGRDEQYF
.,.,TRBV14,TRBJ2-5,TGTGCCAGCAGCCAAGGGGGGTTTGGTGAGACCCAGTACTTC,CASSQGGFGETQYF
.,.,TRBV29-1,TRBJ1-1,TGCAGCGTTGAAGGATTCAACACTGAAGCTTTCTTT,CSVEGFNTEAFF
once,TRBD2,TRBV5-1,TRBJ2-7,TGCGCCAGCAGCCAAGCGGGGGGAAACTACGAGCAGTACTTC,CASSQAGGNYEQYF
few,.,TRBV29-1,TRBJ1-2,TGCAGCGTTGACAGCTCTGGCTATGGCTACACCTTC,CSVDSSGYGYTF
.,.,TRBV3-1/TRBV3-2,TRBJ2-5,TGTGCCAGCAGCCAAGAGGCAGGGGGGTACCAAGAGACCCAGTACTTC,CASSQEAGGYQETQYF
.,TRBD2,TRBV5-1,TRBJ2-3,TGCGCCAGCACCCAGAGTAGCGGGGGTGATACGCAGTATTTT,CASTQSSGGDTQYF
.,.,TRBV5-8,TRBJ2-1,TGTGCCAGCAGCTTGTGGCGGGGAGTCACAGGGGAGCAGTTCTTC,CASSLWRGVTGEQFF
.,TRBD2,TRBV19,TRBJ2-3,TGTGCCAGTAGTATAGGGATAGCGGGGAGGAAGGATACGCAGTATTTT,CASSIGIAGRKDTQYF
.,.,TRBV5-1,TRBJ2-1,TGCGCCAGCAGCTTCAACGCAGAGGGTGAGCAGTTCTTC,CASSFNAEGEQFF
once,.,TRBV11-2,TRBJ2-7,TGTGCCAGCAGTGGAGGGCGCAGGTACGAGCAGTACTTC,CASSGGRRYEQYF
.,TRBD1,TRBV6-6,TRBJ1-2,TGTGCCAGCATTATAACCACAGGGGCTCGAGGTGGCTACACCTTC,CASIITTGARGGYTF
.,.,TRBV30,TRBJ1-4,TGTGCCTGGCAGTGGGGAGGGGAAAAACTGTTTTTT,CAWQWGGEKLFF
.,.,TRBV14,TRBJ2-1,TGTGCCAGCAGCCTCAGGGGCGGACTAGGGATAACTAAAGACTACAATGAGCAGTTCTTC,CASSLRGGLGITKDYNEQFF